The rows below give T cell receptor beta chains drawn from one sample of a study of T cells in tuberculosis. Clones were read by immunoSEQ multiplex PCR, and TCRdb kept only the in-frame ones, dropping some. Here the sample spans some 40,000 clones, 95% being singletons. The sequenced sample consisted of PBMCs. These TCRs come from a donor aged 10-30 years with latent tuberculosis or without tuberculosis infection. CDR3s include the opening cysteine and the closing phenylalanine or tryptophan. The D gene is left open where the match is weak.

v_gene: TRBV7-9
j_gene: TRBJ2-7
d_gene: .
CDR3aa: CASSLGGGDSLYF

v_gene: TRBV18
j_gene: TRBJ1-1
d_gene: TRBD1
CDR3aa: CASSPPGQPGAEAFF

v_gene: TRBV6-6
j_gene: TRBJ1-2
d_gene: .
CDR3aa: CASFDKGSNYGYTF

v_gene: TRBV20-1
j_gene: TRBJ1-2
d_gene: TRBD1
CDR3aa: CSGPTGTGYTF

v_gene: TRBV6-1
j_gene: TRBJ2-5
d_gene: .
CDR3aa: CASNFRGGETQYF

v_gene: TRBV19
j_gene: TRBJ1-2
d_gene: .
CDR3aa: CASRYNSGYGYTF

v_gene: TRBV4-3
j_gene: TRBJ1-2
d_gene: TRBD1
CDR3aa: CASSQPTGDGDYGYTF

v_gene: TRBV5-3
j_gene: TRBJ1-6
d_gene: TRBD1
CDR3aa: CARLSGQGVRSYNSPLHF

v_gene: TRBV6-5
j_gene: TRBJ2-1
d_gene: .
CDR3aa: CASSYGGSLLANEQFF